This T cell receptor beta chain was recovered during a study of long-term antiretroviral therapy in people with HIV. Study observations and caveats: ART adherence, viral resistance and therapy changes went undocumented.

For this clone: What it binds is unknown.

Cryopreserved PBMC samples of roughly 0.95-11 million cells were used for DNA extraction. Germline V gene sequence: CDR1 LNHDA, CDR2 SQIVND (reference sequence). Trimming took 4 bases from V and 4 from J; bases not matched to a gene: 5. The CDR3 consists of 14 residues. immunoSEQ v3.0 was run at survey level. This table comes from immunoSEQ multiplex PCR, and its TCRdb copy is limited to in-frame clones, with some not included. The sample consists of 26,000 or so clones, about 93% of them appearing once. The chain links TRBV19 to TRBJ1-2; 8 bases are a match to TRBD1. The origin of this receptor is a middle-aged man with HIV. The sequenced sample was unsorted PBMCs, obtained 6.2 years after starting antiretroviral therapy. CDR3 nucleotides: TGTGCCAGTAGTAGGACGACAGGGGCCTATGGCTACACCTTC. Translated, it gives CASSRTTGAYGYTF.